Below, 14 T cell receptor beta chains from the same sample are listed, as sequenced in a study of blood T cells in healthy people across ages. The authors ran a second PCR of about 6 to 11 cycles using a sample-barcoded 5' primer and a J-beta primer mix. Each CDR3 protein is one row after TCRdb ran MiXCR on the 5' RACE reads. The sample shows around 1,500,000 distinct CDR3 sequences, 28% of them seen only once. Sequencing used blood. These receptors came from a woman aged 30 to 39 in good health.

As regards this clonotype: A clone one base away is much larger, so this may be a read error. This chain links TRBV5-1 with TRBJ2-5; D gene unclear. Trimming took off 1 base at V and 1 base at J, with 5 bases between the two ends. Looked up from germline, CDR1 is SGHRS and CDR2 is YFSETQ. The CDR3 contains 13 residues. CDR3 nucleotide sequence: TGCGCCAGCAGCTTGAAGACCCAAGAGACCCAGTACTTC. Protein sequence: CASSLKTQETQYF.

This chain links TRBV7-2 with TRBJ2-3; D may be TRBD2 (5 bases). The CDR3 is made up of 15 amino acids. With 3 bases removed from V and 1 base from J, the gap between germline ends came to 11 bases. Per germline, CDR1 SGHTA and CDR2 FQGNSA. The CDR3 sequence is CASSLWRVRTDTQYF. The CDR3, as DNA: TGTGCCAGCAGCTTGTGGCGGGTCCGCACAGATACGCAGTATTTT. The full variable domain, its missing parts supplied by reference TRBV7-2 and TRBJ2-3, is GAGVSQSPSNKVTEKGKDVELRCDPISGHTALYWYRQSLGQGLEFLIYFQGNSAPDKSGLPSDRFSAERTGGSVSTLTIQRTQQEDSAVYLCASSLWRVRTDTQYFGPGTRLTVL.

The chain recombines TRBV2 with TRBJ2-7, with 8 bases aligning to TRBD1. This CDR3 contains 14 residues. Trimming at V came to 1 base and at J to 5 bases, leaving 4 bases not matched to a gene. Germline-derived CDR1 and CDR2 are SNHLY and FYNNEI. This CDR3 is CASSEGQGAHEQYF. CDR3 sequence (DNA): TGTGCCAGCAGTGAAGGCCAGGGGGCCCACGAGCAGTACTTC.

The table lists this clonotype with many counts. The chain has TRBV6-5 and TRBJ2-1; 8 bases line up with TRBD2. V dropped 6 bases and J dropped 7; count of bases not matched to a gene: 11. Per the germline V gene, CDR1 is MNHEY and CDR2 is SVGAGI. The CDR3 runs to 15 residues. CDR3 protein: CASSYAGVAGNEQFF. CDR3 coding DNA: TGTGCCAGCAGCTACGCCGGGGTAGCGGGGAATGAGCAGTTCTTC.

The sample holds many counts of this clonotype. The rearrangement links TRBV12-5 to TRBJ2-7, with 12 bases aligning to TRBD1. This CDR3 has 20 amino acids. V lost 4 bases and J lost 2; bases outside the gene matches: 18. Germline loops: CDR1 LGHNT, CDR2 FRNRAP. CDR3 amino acids: CASGYSPGQGASNSPYEQYF. CDR3 DNA sequence: TGTGCTAGTGGTTACTCACCGGGACAGGGGGCGTCAAATTCACCCTACGAGCAGTACTTC. The full variable domain, in which reference TRBV12-5 and TRBJ2-7 provide the parts outside the CDR3, is DARVTQTPRHKVTEMGQEVTMRCQPILGHNTVFWYRQTMMQGLELLAYFRNRAPLDDSGMPKDRFSAEMPDATLATLKIQPSEPRDSAVYFCASGYSPGQGASNSPYEQYFGPGTRLTVT.

Written as DNA, the CDR3 is TGCAGTGCTAGAGGGGACACGGCCTATGGCTACACCTTC. It codes for CSARGDTAYGYTF. The chain combines TRBV20-1 with TRBJ1-2, with a tentative D call TRBD1 (6 bases). Germline V CDR1 and CDR2: DFQATT, SNEGSKA (reference sequence). V lost 1 base and J lost 4, with 10 bases in between. The CDR3 has 13 amino acids.

V and J are TRBV5-1 and TRBJ2-6, with no clear D. The CDR3 is made up of 18 amino acids. Trimming stripped 0 bases from V and 0 bases from J, with 13 bases between. Germline CDR1 SGHRS, CDR2 YFSETQ. CDR3 protein: CASSLANGRSSGANVLTF. The DNA of the CDR3 is TGCGCCAGCAGCTTGGCCAACGGGCGAAGCTCTGGGGCCAACGTCCTGACTTTC.

This clonotype has at least ten counts. The chain is built from TRBV20-1 and TRBJ2-3; D is tentatively TRBD1 or TRBD2 (5 bases each). Per germline, CDR1 DFQATT and CDR2 SNEGSKA (reference sequence). The CDR3 consists of 13 residues. V dropped 7 bases and J dropped 6 bases, with 17 bases sitting between them. Written as DNA, the CDR3 is TGCAGTGTGGGGGACCTTCCATCGGATACGCAGTATTTT. Its protein product is CSVGDLPSDTQYF.

The CDR3 nucleotides are TGTGCCAGCACGACTAGCGGGGGGGCCTCTGAGACCCAGTACTTC. The encoded protein is CASTTSGGASETQYF. The chain links TRBV2 to TRBJ2-5, with 14 bases that match TRBD2. This CDR3 is built from 15 residues. The germline CDR1 and CDR2 sequences are SNHLY and FYNNEI. V shed 7 bases, J shed 5 bases, and the junction held 6 bases outside the gene matches.

The chain is built from TRBV12-3 or TRBV12-4 and TRBJ1-1; 7 nucleotides align to TRBD1. The CDR3 runs to 14 residues. With V trimmed by 3 bases and J by 4 bases, 5 bases remained unmatched. CDR3 DNA: TGTGCCAGCAGTTTCGACAGGGTGAGCACTGAAGCTTTCTTT. It codes for CASSFDRVSTEAFF.

The J gene is TRBJ1-1, the V gene TRBV5-1, with TRBD1 identical over 7 bases. Germline trimming cut 3 bases from V and 6 bases from J; bases unmatched to any gene: 5. CDR3 length: 13 residues. Germline CDR1 SGHRS, CDR2 YFSETQ. The CDR3 here is CASSYQGDSEAFF. The CDR3 region has the DNA TGCGCCAGCAGCTACCAGGGGGACTCTGAAGCTTTCTTT.

This chain joins TRBV10-2 and TRBJ2-7, with TRBD1 identical over 9 bases. The CDR3 loop spans 15 amino acids. The V segment lost 6 bases and the J segment 3 bases; nucleotides outside the gene matches: 9. Germline CDR1 WSHSY, CDR2 SAAADI. The CDR3 loop is CASRPQRTGVYEQYF. As DNA, the CDR3 is TGCGCCAGCAGGCCCCAGAGGACAGGGGTCTACGAGCAGTACTTC.

V and J are TRBV9 and TRBJ2-1; 10 bases agree with TRBD2. Per germline, CDR1 SGDLS and CDR2 YYNGEE. This CDR3 has 17 residues. With 0 bases clipped from V and 6 bases from J, the junction kept 9 bases outside the gene matches. This CDR3 is CASSVELLAGAANEQFF. The CDR3 DNA sequence: TGTGCCAGCAGCGTAGAACTGCTAGCGGGAGCGGCCAATGAGCAGTTCTTC. The variable domain in full, with the rest retrieved from reference TRBV9 and TRBJ2-1, is DSGVTQTPKHLITATGQRVTLRCSPRSGDLSVYWYQQSLDQGLQFLIQYYNGEERAKGNILERFSAQQFPDLHSELNLSSLELGDSALYFCASSVELLAGAANEQFFGPGTRLTVL.

This clonotype was recorded many times. The chain carries TRBV27 and TRBJ2-7, with D perhaps TRBD2 (6 bases). The length of the CDR3 is 15 residues. V lost 1 base to trimming and J lost 3 bases, with 13 bases between them. CDR1 is MNHEY, CDR2 SMNVEV, per germline (reference sequence). The CDR3 nucleotides are TGTGCCAGCAGTTTATTCCGCGGGGCGGTCTACGAGCAGTACTTC. Its protein product is CASSLFRGAVYEQYF.